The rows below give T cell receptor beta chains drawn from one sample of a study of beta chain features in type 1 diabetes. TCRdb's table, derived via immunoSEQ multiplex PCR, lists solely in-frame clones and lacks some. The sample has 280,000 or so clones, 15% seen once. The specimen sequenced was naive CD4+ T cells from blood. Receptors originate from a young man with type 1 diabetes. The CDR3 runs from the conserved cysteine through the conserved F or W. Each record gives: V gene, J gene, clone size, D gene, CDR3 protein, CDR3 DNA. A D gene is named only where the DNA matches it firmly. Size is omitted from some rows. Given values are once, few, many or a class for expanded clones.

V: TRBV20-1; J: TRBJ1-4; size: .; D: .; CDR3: CSASNEKLFF; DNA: TGCAGTGCCTCTAATGAAAAACTGTTTTTT
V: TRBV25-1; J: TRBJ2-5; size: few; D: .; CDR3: CAISPLGVTETQYF; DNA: TGTGCCATCTCCCCCCTAGGGGTAACGGAGACCCAGTACTTC
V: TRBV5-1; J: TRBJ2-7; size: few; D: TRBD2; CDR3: CASSLTGTSGLGSWYEQYF; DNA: TGCGCCAGCAGCTTGACAGGGACTAGCGGCCTAGGGAGCTGGTACGAGCAGTACTTC
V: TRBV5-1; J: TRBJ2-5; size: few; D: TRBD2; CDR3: CASSSTGLAQETQYF; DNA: TGCGCCAGCAGCTCAACGGGACTAGCTCAAGAGACCCAGTACTTC
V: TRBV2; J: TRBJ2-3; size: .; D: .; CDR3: CASRQEGDTQYF; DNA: TGTGCCAGCAGGCAGGAGGGGGATACGCAGTATTTT
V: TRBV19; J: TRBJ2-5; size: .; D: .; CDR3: CASSIARFGAGKETQYF; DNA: TGTGCCAGTAGTATAGCCCGCTTTGGGGCGGGAAAAGAGACCCAGTACTTC
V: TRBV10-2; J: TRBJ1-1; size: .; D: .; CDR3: CASSDRPNTEAFF; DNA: TGCGCCAGCAGTGACAGGCCGAACACTGAAGCTTTCTTT
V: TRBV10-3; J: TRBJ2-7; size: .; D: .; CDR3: CAISETRENEQYF; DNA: TGTGCCATCAGTGAGACGCGGGAAAACGAGCAGTACTTC
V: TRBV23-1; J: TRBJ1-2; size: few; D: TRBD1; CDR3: CASDIGQGNCGYTF; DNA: TGCGCCAGCGATATCGGACAGGGAAATTGTGGCTACACCTTC
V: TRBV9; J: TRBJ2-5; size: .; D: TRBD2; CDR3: CASSLSGKETQYF; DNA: TGTGCCAGCAGCCTAAGCGGGAAAGAGACCCAGTACTTC
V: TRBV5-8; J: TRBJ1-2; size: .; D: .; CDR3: CASSRPSGHSTAGYGYTF; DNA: TGTGCCAGCAGCAGGCCGTCGGGACACTCTACCGCGGGCTATGGCTACACCTTC
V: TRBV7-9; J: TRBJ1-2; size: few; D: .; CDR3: CASSSSQYGYTF; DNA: TGTGCCAGCAGCTCGTCACAATATGGCTACACCTTC
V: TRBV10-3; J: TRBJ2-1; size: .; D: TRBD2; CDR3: CAISTLGGAGFTTYNEQFF; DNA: TGTGCCATCAGTACCCTCGGGGGAGCGGGATTCACCACCTACAATGAGCAGTTCTTC
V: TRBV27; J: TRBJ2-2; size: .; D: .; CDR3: CASSLFGGNTGELFF; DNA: TGTGCCAGCAGTTTATTCGGCGGGAACACCGGGGAGCTGTTTTTT
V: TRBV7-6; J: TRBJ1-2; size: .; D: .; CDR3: CASSSGVRKRDYGYTF; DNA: TGTGCCAGCAGCTCCGGGGTTAGGAAACGGGACTATGGCTACACCTTC
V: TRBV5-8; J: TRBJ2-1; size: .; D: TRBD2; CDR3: CASSLTGTSATEQFF; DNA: TGTGCCAGCAGCTTAACCGGGACTAGCGCTACTGAGCAGTTCTTC
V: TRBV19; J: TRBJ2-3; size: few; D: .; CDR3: CASSLRTDTQYF; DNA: TGTGCCAGTAGTCTACGGACAGATACGCAGTATTTT
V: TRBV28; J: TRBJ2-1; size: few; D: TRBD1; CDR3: CASSRPGQGSDEQFF; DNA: TGTGCCAGCAGCCGGCCGGGACAGGGGAGTGATGAGCAGTTCTTC
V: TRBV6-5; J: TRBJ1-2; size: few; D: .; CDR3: CASSYTAGSGYGYTF; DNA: TGTGCCAGCAGTTACACAGCAGGGTCGGGCTATGGCTACACCTTC
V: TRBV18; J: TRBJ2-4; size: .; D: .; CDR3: CASSLAGENIQYF; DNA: TGTGCCAGCTCTTTGGCAGGGGAAAACATTCAGTACTTC
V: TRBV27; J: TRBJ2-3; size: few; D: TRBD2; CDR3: CASSQGLAGGTTDTQYF; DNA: TGTGCCAGCAGTCAGGGACTAGCGGGGGGGACTACAGATACGCAGTATTTT
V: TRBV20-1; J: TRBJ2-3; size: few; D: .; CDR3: CSASHDTQYF; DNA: TGCAGTGCTAGTCATGATACGCAGTATTTT
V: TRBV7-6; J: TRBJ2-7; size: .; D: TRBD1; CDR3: CASSVRDRASHEQYF; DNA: TGTGCCAGCAGCGTCCGGGACAGGGCATCCCACGAGCAGTACTTC
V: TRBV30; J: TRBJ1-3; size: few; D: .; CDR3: CAWSAGSGNTIYF; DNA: TGTGCCTGGAGTGCAGGCTCTGGAAACACCATATATTTT
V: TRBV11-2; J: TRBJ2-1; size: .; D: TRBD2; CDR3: CASSLGASGSNEQFF; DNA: TGTGCCAGCAGCTTAGGTGCTAGCGGGTCAAATGAGCAGTTCTTC
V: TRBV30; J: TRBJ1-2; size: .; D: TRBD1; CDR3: CAWSVRQGVGYTF; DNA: TGTGCCTGGAGTGTTAGGCAGGGGGTTGGCTACACCTTC
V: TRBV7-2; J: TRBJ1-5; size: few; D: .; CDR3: CASSPGDLQPQHF; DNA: TGTGCCAGCAGCCCAGGGGACCTGCAGCCCCAGCATTTT
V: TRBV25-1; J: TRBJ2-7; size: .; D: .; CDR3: CASRIDAGEQYF; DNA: TGTGCCAGCAGGATAGACGCGGGGGAGCAGTACTTC
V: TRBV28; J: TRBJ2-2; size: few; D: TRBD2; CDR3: CASSPSGSNTGELFF; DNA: TGTGCCAGCAGCCCTAGCGGGTCGAACACCGGGGAGCTGTTTTTT
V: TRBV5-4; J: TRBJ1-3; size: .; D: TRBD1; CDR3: CASSRGQGDFGNTIYF; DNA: TGTGCCAGCAGCAGGGGACAGGGAGATTTTGGAAACACCATATATTTT
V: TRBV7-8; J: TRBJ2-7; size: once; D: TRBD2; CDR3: CASSLEASGRAVGEQYF; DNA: TGTGCCAGCAGCTTAGAGGCTAGCGGGAGGGCGGTTGGGGAGCAGTACTTC
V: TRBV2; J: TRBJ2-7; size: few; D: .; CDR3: CAGKTGLTTYEQYF; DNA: TGTGCCGGAAAGACAGGACTGACGACCTACGAGCAGTACTTC
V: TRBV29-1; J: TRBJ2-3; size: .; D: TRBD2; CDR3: CSVEGPRGLAPDTQYF; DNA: TGCAGCGTGGAGGGTCCCAGGGGACTAGCGCCAGATACGCAGTATTTT
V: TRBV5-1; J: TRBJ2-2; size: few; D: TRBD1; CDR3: CASSPGQGSGGELFF; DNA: TGCGCCAGCAGCCCGGGACAGGGGTCCGGCGGGGAGCTGTTTTTT